The sequence of this T cell receptor beta chain was determined in a study of blood T cell repertoires in COVID-19. Study in general: COVID-19 samples collected from the United States, Italy and Spain covered acute and convalescent phases.

Study members were between about 18 and 89 years old and lived in 20 to 30 US regions. Recovered participants had two consecutive negative NP/OP PCR tests, healthcare professional clearance, or symptom resolution. This CDR3 contains 13 residues. The V gene's germline CDR1 is SEHNR and CDR2 FQNEAQ (reference sequence). The V segment lost 6 bases and the J segment 5 bases; nucleotides outside the gene matches: 5. In the original analysis: Estimated nucleated cell counts came from reference gene primer amplification. The protocol was immunoSEQ multiplex PCR, while the TCRdb copy is restricted to in-frame clones and leaves out a portion. V and J calls and clone size follow that table, whereas D and trimming were derived from the DNA. The table includes a few hundred thousand clones, 87% detected once.

Source material: PBMCs or T cells enriched from blood (not recorded which). The gene calls are TRBV7-9 and TRBJ1-1; 8 nucleotides agree with TRBD1. The TCR was taken from a woman between 25 and 40 years old who had recovered from COVID-19. CDR3 DNA: TGTGCCAGCAGATCGGACAGGGAGACTGAAGCTTTCTTT. Translation: CASRSDRETEAFF.